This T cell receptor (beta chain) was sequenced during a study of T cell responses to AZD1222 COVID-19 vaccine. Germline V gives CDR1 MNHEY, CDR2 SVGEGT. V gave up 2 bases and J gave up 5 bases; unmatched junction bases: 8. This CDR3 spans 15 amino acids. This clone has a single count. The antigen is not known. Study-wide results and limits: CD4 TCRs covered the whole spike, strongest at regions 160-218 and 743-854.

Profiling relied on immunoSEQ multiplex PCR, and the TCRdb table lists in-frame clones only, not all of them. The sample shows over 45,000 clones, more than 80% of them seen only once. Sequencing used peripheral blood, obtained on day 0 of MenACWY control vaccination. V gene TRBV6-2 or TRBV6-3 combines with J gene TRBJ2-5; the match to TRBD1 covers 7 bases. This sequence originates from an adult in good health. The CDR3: CASSYTGTERETQYF. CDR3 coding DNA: TGTGCCAGCAGTTACACGGGGACAGAGAGGGAGACCCAGTACTTC.